These 30 T cell receptor beta chains share one sample of origin, sequenced in a study of blood T cell repertoires in COVID-19. Repertoires were generated with immunoSEQ multiplex PCR, while TCRdb's copy carries only in-frame clones and drops some. Among more than 150,000 clones listed, about nine tenths were seen once. Specimen: peripheral blood. These receptors were taken from a woman aged 70 to 79 with acute or convalescent COVID-19.

J is TRBJ1-1 and V is TRBV5-6; TRBD1 aligns across 7 bases. CDR1 is SGHDT and CDR2 is YYEEEE in the germline V gene. The CDR3 consists of 11 residues. Trimming at V came to 4 bases and at J to 7 bases, leaving 1 base not matched to a gene. The CDR3 loop is CASSRDSEAFF. CDR3 in DNA: TGTGCCAGCAGCCGGGACAGTGAAGCTTTCTTT. Combining the CDR3 with reference TRBV5-6 and TRBJ1-1 gives the whole variable domain DAGVTQSPTHLIKTRGQQVTLRCSPKSGHDTVSWYQQALGQGPQFIFQYYEEEERQRGNFPDRFSGHQFPNYSSELNVNALLLGDSALYLCASSRDSEAFFGQGTRLTVV.

V usage is TRBV28 and J usage is TRBJ1-4; possibly TRBD1 for D (5 bases). Trimming left V 4 bases short and J 10 bases short, with 7 bases between. In germline, CDR1 is MDHEN, CDR2 SYDVKM. The CDR3 runs 11 residues. CDR3 loop: CASSSGGKLFF. The CDR3, as DNA: TGTGCCAGCAGTTCCGGGGGAAAACTGTTTTTT.

The V and J genes are TRBV2 and TRBJ2-1, with 8 bases aligning to TRBD1. CDR3 length equals 12 residues. V lost 7 bases and J lost 15; bases outside the gene matches: 11. The germline CDR1 and CDR2 sequences are SNHLY and FYNNEI. For the CDR3, the DNA is TGTGCCAGCAATCCGACAGGGGATGGGGGGTTCTTC. Its translation is CASNPTGDGGFF.

The chain employs TRBV10-3 and TRBJ2-6, with TRBD2 as a possible D gene (6 bases). The CDR3 spans 18 residues. In germline, CDR1 is ENHRY, CDR2 SYGVKD. V lost 3 bases, J lost 0 bases, and 15 bases lay in between. The CDR3 here is CAISDWGDVSSGANVLTF. The CDR3 region has the DNA TGTGCCATCAGTGACTGGGGGGATGTTAGCTCTGGGGCCAACGTCCTGACTTTC.

V and J are TRBV4-3 and TRBJ2-7; D gene ambiguous. Germline values: CDR1 LGHNA, CDR2 YSLEER. CDR3 length equals 16 residues. The V end lost 0 bases, the J end lost 2 bases, and 14 bases lay between the germline ends. The CDR3 DNA reads TGCGCCAGCAGCCAAGATAGAGGTCCCCCCCCCTACGAGCAGTACTTC. It codes for CASSQDRGPPPYEQYF.

V usage is TRBV5-1 and J usage is TRBJ2-2, with 10 positions matching TRBD2. V shed 4 bases and J 2 bases; nucleotides not matched to a gene: 2. The germline gives CDR1 SGHRS, CDR2 YFSETQ. This CDR3 is built from 15 residues. The CDR3 DNA is TGCGCCAGCAGCCCTAGCGGGGGAAACACCGGGGAGCTGTTTTTT. Encoded protein: CASSPSGGNTGELFF.

The gene calls are TRBV6-1 and TRBJ1-3; D ambiguous. CDR1 MNHNS and CDR2 SASEGT come from the germline V gene. V was cut by 0 bases and J by 0 bases, with 9 bases left in between. The length of the CDR3 is 16 residues. CDR3 residues: CASSEAPPVSGNTIYF. The CDR3 DNA reads as TGTGCCAGCAGTGAAGCCCCGCCAGTCTCTGGAAACACCATATATTTT.

This clone was observed once. The chain recombines TRBV2 with TRBJ2-7; 9 bases line up with TRBD1. The V gene end was trimmed by 2 bases and the J gene end by 3 bases; junction bases not matched to a gene: 5. This CDR3 is 15 amino acids long. The germline gives CDR1 SNHLY, CDR2 FYNNEI. CDR3 sequence (DNA): TGTGCCAGCAGTGAACAGGACAGGGGTCTCTACGAGCAGTACTTC. Its protein product is CASSEQDRGLYEQYF.

The CDR3 sequence is CSVTGTDNEKLFF. CDR3 DNA sequence: TGCAGCGTTACCGGGACAGATAATGAAAAACTGTTTTTT. The rearrangement links TRBV29-1 to TRBJ1-4, with 7 bases identical to TRBD1. CDR1 SQVTM and CDR2 ANQGSEA come from the germline V gene. The CDR3 loop spans 13 amino acids. Trimming took 5 bases from V and 4 from J; bases not matched to a gene: 4.

V and J are TRBV19 and TRBJ2-5; a possible D gene is TRBD1 (7 bases). CDR3 size: 12 residues. V lost 11 bases and J 3 bases, leaving 13 bases between the germline ends. Per germline, CDR1 LNHDA and CDR2 SQIVND (reference sequence). The CDR3 coding sequence is TGTGCCTCCAGGGGGGACAAAGAGACCCAGTACTTC. It codes for CASRGDKETQYF.

The V call is TRBV7-9, the J call TRBJ2-3; D unclear. V lost 5 bases and J lost 6, with 9 bases in between. Germline V CDR1 and CDR2: SEHNR, FQNEAQ (reference sequence). The CDR3 is 12 amino acids. The CDR3 here is CASSRTGDTQYF. The DNA of the CDR3 is TGTGCCAGCAGCAGAACTGGTGATACGCAGTATTTT. Filled out from reference TRBV7-9 and TRBJ2-3, the complete variable domain reads DTGVSQNPRHKITKRGQNVTFRCDPISEHNRLYWYRQTLGQGPEFLTYFQNEAQLEKSRLLSDRFSAERPKGSFSTLEIQRTEQGDSAMYLCASSRTGDTQYFGPGTRLTVL.

The gene calls are TRBV28 and TRBJ2-6; TRBD1 is a possible D gene (6 bases). V lost 4 bases, J lost 2 bases, and 12 bases lay in between. This CDR3 spans 16 amino acids. Germline values: CDR1 MDHEN, CDR2 SYDVKM. The CDR3 spells CASSSIGGAGANVLTF. The CDR3 DNA reads as TGTGCCAGCAGTTCGATTGGGGGCGCTGGGGCCAACGTCCTGACTTTC. Based on the CDR3 plus reference TRBV28 and TRBJ2-6, the full variable domain is DVKVTQSSRYLVKRTGEKVFLECVQDMDHENMFWYRQDPGLGLRLIYFSYDVKMKEKGDIPEGYSVSREKKERFSLILESASTNQTSMYLCASSSIGGAGANVLTFGAGSRLTVL.

This clone was detected once. This chain links TRBV6-2 or TRBV6-3 with TRBJ1-1; D remains ambiguous. Germline CDR1 MNHEY, CDR2 SVGEGT. This CDR3 spans 17 amino acids. Trimming removed 2 bases at V and 2 bases at J, with 18 bases between. CDR3 sequence reads: CASSYPRNRQVNTEAFF. CDR3 DNA sequence: TGTGCCAGCAGTTACCCCCGAAATCGTCAGGTAAACACTGAAGCTTTCTTT.

The chain joins TRBV5-1 to TRBJ1-3; 10 bases agree with TRBD1. The ends lost 3 bases at V and 4 bases at J; junction bases unmatched: 4. The germline V gene has CDR1 SGHRS and CDR2 YFSETQ. The CDR3 spans 15 residues. CDR3 bases: TGCGCCAGCAGCTCAGGACAGGGGGACGGAAACACCATATATTTT. Encoded protein: CASSSGQGDGNTIYF.

The count of this clone is one. This chain connects TRBV7-9 to TRBJ1-6, with 8 bases that match TRBD1. Looked up from germline, CDR1 is SEHNR and CDR2 is FQNEAQ (reference sequence). Trimming cost V 4 bases and J 5 bases; bases outside gene matches: 1. The CDR3 contains 14 residues. CDR3 coding DNA: TGTGCCAGCAGCTCGACAGGGGATAATTCACCCCTCCACTTT. Residues: CASSSTGDNSPLHF.

The genes are TRBV27 and TRBJ1-1; no reliable D call. Germline V gene lookup returns CDR1 MNHEY and CDR2 SMNVEV (reference sequence). The V end was cut by 8 bases, the J end by 0 bases, with 13 bases between. The CDR3 has 14 amino acids. CDR3 nucleotides: TGTGCCAGCTCGGTCCGGGGAATGAACACTGAAGCTTTCTTT. Its protein product is CASSVRGMNTEAFF.

The chain combines TRBV4-1 with TRBJ2-5, with 10 bases fitting TRBD2. CDR3 length equals 16 residues. J was trimmed by 4 bases and V by 4 bases; bases with no gene match: 9. Germline CDR1 and CDR2: MGHRA and YSYEKL. CDR3 bases: TGCGCCAGCAGCCGCCTATTAGCGGGGGGCTCAGAGACCCAGTACTTC. It codes for CASSRLLAGGSETQYF.

The genes are TRBV19 and TRBJ2-7; tentatively, D is TRBD1 (6 bases). This CDR3 is built from 14 residues. The ends were cut back, 6 bases at V and 6 bases at J, with 18 bases in the middle. Germline V gene lookup returns CDR1 LNHDA and CDR2 SQIVND (reference sequence). The CDR3 sequence: CASRTTGRAGEQYF. DNA of the CDR3: TGTGCCAGTAGAACGACAGGTCGGGCGGGCGAGCAGTACTTC.

The chain carries TRBV29-1 and TRBJ1-1; D not certain. This CDR3 has 13 residues. Germline-derived CDR1 and CDR2 are SQVTM and ANQGSEA. Trimming left V 4 bases short and J 3 bases short, with 12 bases between. The CDR3 reads CSVAPMRDTEAFF. The CDR3 DNA follows: TGCAGCGTTGCCCCTATGAGGGACACTGAAGCTTTCTTT.

This chain joins TRBV11-1 and TRBJ1-3; possible D gene TRBD1, 5 bases. Germline lookup yields CDR1 SGHAT and CDR2 FQDESV (reference sequence). The CDR3 sequence is 14 residues long. V lost 9 bases and J 1 base, leaving 13 bases between the germline ends. DNA for the CDR3: TGTGCCAGTAAGAAGTCAGGGTCTGGAAACACCATATATTTT. It yields the protein CASKKSGSGNTIYF.

Written as DNA, the CDR3 is TGCGCCAGCAGCTTGGAGACAGGGGGCACTGAAGCTTTCTTT. This codes for CASSLETGGTEAFF. The chain links TRBV5-1 to TRBJ1-1; 9 nucleotides agree with TRBD1. The germline V gene has CDR1 SGHRS and CDR2 YFSETQ. V shed 0 bases, J shed 4 bases, and the junction held 1 base outside the gene matches. The CDR3 length is 14 residues.

The rearrangement uses TRBV12-3 or TRBV12-4 and TRBJ1-5; unclear D gene. The CDR3 has 13 residues. Trimming pared 3 bases from V and 6 bases from J, leaving 9 bases between. CDR3 nucleotides: TGTGCCAGCAGTTTTGAGGTCGGTCAGCCCCAGCATTTT. It codes for CASSFEVGQPQHF.

The chain combines TRBV15 with TRBJ2-1, with 7 bases aligning to TRBD1. The V segment lost 1 base and the J segment 9 bases; nucleotides outside the gene matches: 12. This CDR3 is built from 16 residues. In germline, CDR1 is LNHNV, CDR2 YYDKDF (reference sequence). The CDR3 DNA follows: TGTGCCACCAGCAGAGTAGTGGGACAGCACGGGGTTGAGCAGTTCTTC. It is translated as CATSRVVGQHGVEQFF.

DNA for the CDR3: TGTGCCACCAGTGACCCCAGACAGGGAAGGGAGACCCAGTACTTC. Translation: CATSDPRQGRETQYF. The V call is TRBV24-1, the J call TRBJ2-5; 7 bases line up with TRBD1. V gave up 4 bases and J gave up 5 bases; unmatched junction bases: 9. Germline V gene lookup returns CDR1 KGHDR and CDR2 SFDVKD. This CDR3 is 15 amino acids long.

The chain links TRBV29-1 to TRBJ2-5; 10 nucleotides align to TRBD1. Per the germline V gene, CDR1 is SQVTM and CDR2 is ANQGSEA. CDR3 length: 12 amino acids. The V and J ends lost 7 bases and 5 bases, in that order; junction bases with no gene match: 4. The CDR3 is CSARGQGETQYF. CDR3 in DNA: TGCAGCGCTAGGGGACAGGGGGAGACCCAGTACTTC.

This clone was seen only once. The gene calls are TRBV24-1 and TRBJ2-1, with 8 bases lining up with TRBD2. The CDR3 length is 14 residues. Germline CDR1 and CDR2: KGHDR and SFDVKD. The V segment lost 1 base and the J segment 9 bases; nucleotides outside the gene matches: 4. The CDR3 spells CATSDLRTSFEQFF. CDR3 nucleotide sequence: TGTGCCACCAGTGATTTAAGGACTAGCTTTGAGCAGTTCTTC.

J is TRBJ1-2 and V is TRBV29-1, with 9 bases fitting TRBD1. J gave up 4 bases and V 6 bases, and 9 bases lay outside the gene matches. Germline V gene lookup returns CDR1 SQVTM and CDR2 ANQGSEA. This CDR3 contains 14 residues. CDR3 region: CSVRTGVPPYGYTF. CDR3 nucleotides: TGCAGCGTGCGGACAGGGGTTCCACCCTATGGCTACACCTTC.

The chain has TRBV7-2 and TRBJ1-2; 7 nucleotides match TRBD1. Germline trimming cut 0 bases from V and 1 base from J; bases unmatched to any gene: 2. Germline lookup yields CDR1 SGHTA and CDR2 FQGNSA. The CDR3 is made up of 15 amino acids. The CDR3 sequence: CASSLAAGGNYGYTF. The CDR3 nucleotides are TGTGCCAGCAGCTTAGCGGCAGGGGGTAACTATGGCTACACCTTC.

This clone was seen a handful of times. CDR3 protein: CASSEELGAPGYF. In nucleotides, the CDR3 is TGTGCCAGCAGTGAAGAATTGGGTGCCCCGGGGTATTTT. This chain joins TRBV6-1 and TRBJ1-3; D uncertain. V was shortened by 1 base and J by 16 bases, with 17 bases between the two germline ends. CDR3 size: 13 residues. CDR1 is MNHNS and CDR2 is SASEGT in the germline V gene.

This clone was recorded only once. The V and J genes are TRBV29-1 and TRBJ2-5, with 8 bases identical to TRBD2. This CDR3 spans 14 amino acids. The germline V gene encodes CDR1 SQVTM and CDR2 ANQGSEA. Trimming cost V 6 bases and J 0 bases; bases outside gene matches: 6. CDR3 coding DNA: TGCAGCGTGAACTTAGCGGGATACCAAGAGACCCAGTACTTC. This sequence encodes CSVNLAGYQETQYF.